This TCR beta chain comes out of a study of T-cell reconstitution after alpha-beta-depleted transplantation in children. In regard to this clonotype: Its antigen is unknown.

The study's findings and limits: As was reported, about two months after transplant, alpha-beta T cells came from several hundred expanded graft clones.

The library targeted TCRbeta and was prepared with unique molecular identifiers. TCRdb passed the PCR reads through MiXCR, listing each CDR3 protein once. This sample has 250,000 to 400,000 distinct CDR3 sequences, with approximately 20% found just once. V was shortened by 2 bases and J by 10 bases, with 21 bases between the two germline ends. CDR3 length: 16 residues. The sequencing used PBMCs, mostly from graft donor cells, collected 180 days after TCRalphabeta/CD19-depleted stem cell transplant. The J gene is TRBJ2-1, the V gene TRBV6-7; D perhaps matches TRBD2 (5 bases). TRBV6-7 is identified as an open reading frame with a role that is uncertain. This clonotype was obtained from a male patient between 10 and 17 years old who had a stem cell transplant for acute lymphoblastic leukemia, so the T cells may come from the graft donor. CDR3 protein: CASSYRRRTSPSEQFF. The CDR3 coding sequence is TGTGCCAGCAGTTACAGAAGGCGGACTTCCCCTAGCGAGCAGTTCTTC.